These 18 T cell receptor beta chains originate from one sample sequenced in a study of blood T cells in healthy people across ages. Through a sample-barcoded 5' primer and a J-beta primer mix, a second PCR was run for about 6 to 11 cycles. TCRdb recomputed calls from the 5' RACE reads with MiXCR, one row per CDR3 protein. The table has roughly 1.5 million distinct CDR3 sequences, 35% to 45% seen once. Sequenced material: blood. The origin of the receptors is a woman younger than 35 in good health.

This chain links TRBV2 with TRBJ1-5, with 8 nucleotides matching TRBD1. The CDR3 is made up of 14 amino acids. CDR1 SNHLY and CDR2 FYNNEI come from the germline V gene. Trimming at V came to 8 bases and at J to 2 bases, leaving 5 bases not matched to a gene. CDR3 residues: CASEDRAGNQPQHF. CDR3 bases: TGTGCCAGCGAGGACAGGGCGGGCAATCAGCCCCAGCATTTT. Together with reference TRBV2 and TRBJ1-5, the CDR3 gives the full variable domain: EPEVTQTPSHQVTQMGQEVILRCVPISNHLYFYWYRQILGQKVEFLVSFYNNEISEKSEIFDDQFSVERPDGSNFTLKIRSTKLEDSAMYFCASEDRAGNQPQHFGDGTRLSIL.

This clonotype was counted between two and nine times. This sequence joins TRBV4-1 and TRBJ2-1; TRBD2 is a possible D gene (5 bases). Trimming pared 0 bases from V and 3 bases from J, leaving 6 bases between. Germline CDR1 and CDR2: MGHRA and YSYEKL. The CDR3 consists of 14 residues. The CDR3: CASSQETSYNEQFF. CDR3 in DNA: TGCGCCAGCAGCCAAGAAACTAGCTACAATGAGCAGTTCTTC.

The J gene is TRBJ2-7, the V gene TRBV5-1, with 7 bases that match TRBD2. Trimming removed 0 bases from V and 7 bases from J; junction bases left unmatched: 13. The CDR3 is 16 amino acids. Germline V gene data show CDR1 as SGHRS and CDR2 as YFSETQ. The CDR3 here is CASSLEWRGGYNEQYF. Here the CDR3 DNA reads TGCGCCAGCAGCTTGGAGTGGCGGGGAGGGTACAATGAGCAGTACTTC.

This clonotype was picked up a small number of times. A much larger clone is a single base away; this may be a read error. The V call is TRBV7-9, the J call TRBJ2-7; D unresolved. The CDR3 spans 11 residues. Germline assignment: CDR1 SEHNR and CDR2 FQNEAQ (reference sequence). V shed 5 bases and J shed 3 bases, with 5 bases lying between them. For the CDR3, the DNA is TGTGCCAGCAGCCCCATCTACGAGCAGTACTTC. It encodes CASSPIYEQYF.

The chain has TRBV12-5 and TRBJ1-1, with D unclear. CDR1 is LGHNT, CDR2 FRNRAP, per germline. This CDR3 is built from 13 residues. Trimming shortened V by 6 bases and J by 0 bases, and 8 bases separated the two germline ends. The CDR3 loop is CASGNLMNTEAFF. DNA of the CDR3: TGTGCTAGTGGAAACCTCATGAACACTGAAGCTTTCTTT.

Ten or more counts support this clonotype. This rearrangement joins TRBV27 to TRBJ2-7, with D hard to call. This CDR3 has 13 residues. Per the germline V gene, CDR1 is MNHEY and CDR2 is SMNVEV (reference sequence). Trimming pared 2 bases from V and 4 bases from J, leaving 9 bases between. CDR3 bases: TGTGCCAGCAGTTTAAAAACAGCTTACGAGCAGTACTTC. Translated: CASSLKTAYEQYF.

The chain recombines TRBV20-1 with TRBJ2-4; TRBD1 aligns across 7 bases. The last part of the DNA fits TRBJ2-7 better; the J call may be wrong. CDR3 length equals 12 residues. In germline, CDR1 is DFQATT, CDR2 SNEGSKA (reference sequence). The CDR3 nucleotides are TGCAGTGCAACCCAGGGGGACTACGAGCAGTACTTC. This gives the protein CSATQGDYEQYF.

The gene calls are TRBV6-2 or TRBV6-3 and TRBJ2-7; the match to TRBD1 covers 9 bases. This CDR3 has 15 residues. Looked up from germline, CDR1 is MNHEY and CDR2 is SVGEGT. The ends lost 5 bases at V and 6 bases at J; junction bases unmatched: 11. This CDR3 is CASSITGGGSSEQYF. The CDR3 DNA follows: TGTGCCAGCAGTATTACAGGGGGCGGTTCGAGCGAGCAGTACTTC.

This clonotype was detected a few times. The genes are TRBV15 and TRBJ2-1, with a tentative D call TRBD2 (6 bases). CDR3 size: 14 residues. Per the germline V gene, CDR1 is LNHNV and CDR2 is YYDKDF (reference sequence). V lost 0 bases and J lost 7, with 10 bases in between. CDR3 residues: CATSRDRLVNEQFF. The CDR3, as DNA: TGTGCCACCAGCAGAGACCGACTAGTGAATGAGCAGTTCTTC.

Only a few counts were recorded for this clonotype. The chain has TRBV3-1 and TRBJ1-1; 8 positions agree with TRBD1. After removal of 2 bases from V and 9 bases from J, the junction contained 23 bases not matched to a gene. CDR3 length: 19 amino acids. The V gene's germline CDR1 is LGHDT and CDR2 YNNKEL (reference sequence). The CDR3 DNA sequence: TGTGCCAGCAGCCAACGTGAAAGAAACTTGGCGGGACAGGCGGCAAAAGCTTTCTTT. Residues: CASSQRERNLAGQAAKAFF.

The chain recombines TRBV4-1 with TRBJ2-5; a weak D match, TRBD2 (6 bases). The length of the CDR3 is 15 residues. CDR1 and CDR2 (germline): MGHRA, YSYEKL. Trimming shortened V by 1 base and J by 0 bases, and 9 bases separated the two germline ends. The CDR3 loop is CASSQAGVNQETQYF. Here the CDR3 DNA reads TGCGCCAGCAGCCAAGCGGGAGTCAACCAAGAGACCCAGTACTTC.

The chain recombines TRBV7-8 with TRBJ2-4, with 8 bases aligning to TRBD1. CDR1 SGHVS and CDR2 FQNEAQ come from the germline V gene. This CDR3 contains 16 residues. V shed 0 bases and J 5 bases; nucleotides not matched to a gene: 6. CDR3 DNA sequence: TGTGCCAGCAGCTTAGCGTACAGGGGGTCCCAAAACATTCAGTACTTC. Translated: CASSLAYRGSQNIQYF.

The rearrangement joins TRBV25-1 to TRBJ1-1; 7 nucleotides match TRBD1. The CDR3 loop spans 17 amino acids. J gave up 0 bases and V 5 bases, and 12 bases lay outside the gene matches. Germline V CDR1 and CDR2: MGHDK, SYGVNS. CDR3 in amino acids: CASSPQLGGQMNTEAFF. The CDR3 nucleotides are TGTGCCAGCAGTCCCCAATTGGGGGGACAGATGAACACTGAAGCTTTCTTT.

The DNA of the CDR3 is TGTGCCAGCAGCTTAGTTCTCTCGGTTGAGGAGCAGTACTTC. Amino acid sequence: CASSLVLSVEEQYF. This sequence joins TRBV11-2 and TRBJ2-7; no firm D call. Per germline, CDR1 SGHAT and CDR2 FQNNGV. The CDR3 has 14 amino acids. Trimming took off 1 base at V and 7 bases at J, with 14 bases between the two ends.

The gene calls are TRBV27 and TRBJ1-2; D unresolved. The CDR3 consists of 16 residues. Germline values: CDR1 MNHEY, CDR2 SMNVEV (reference sequence). V lost 8 bases and J lost 0, with 19 bases in between. Here the CDR3 reads CASSKLLTDPNYGYTF. CDR3 in DNA: TGTGCCAGCTCCAAGCTCTTGACGGACCCTAACTATGGCTACACCTTC.

The chain joins TRBV7-9 to TRBJ1-2; no reliable D call. The V gene lost 6 bases and the J gene lost 6 bases, with 14 bases spanning the gap. CDR1 is SEHNR, CDR2 FQNEAQ, per germline (reference sequence). The CDR3 totals 13 residues. CDR3 residues: CASRDGPTDGYTF. The CDR3 DNA is TGTGCCAGCAGGGACGGGCCTACGGATGGCTACACCTTC.

This clonotype has more than one count but fewer than ten. The chain is built from TRBV7-9 and TRBJ2-7; perhaps TRBD1 as D (6 bases). The CDR3 sequence is 19 residues long. Germline CDR1 is SEHNR and CDR2 is FQNEAQ (reference sequence). The V gene lost 1 base and the J gene lost 0 bases, with 22 bases spanning the gap. The CDR3 here is CASSLGGHLPRSSSYEQYF. The CDR3 nucleotides are TGTGCCAGCAGCTTAGGGGGACATTTGCCCCGATCAAGCTCCTACGAGCAGTACTTC.

The chain combines TRBV7-2 with TRBJ2-2; 7 bases are a match to TRBD1. Germline V gives CDR1 SGHTA, CDR2 FQGNSA. V was pared by 1 base and J by 8 bases, with 16 bases of the junction left unmatched. CDR3 length: 18 residues. This CDR3 is CASSLVGIETGLSGELFF. CDR3 in DNA: TGTGCCAGCAGCTTAGTTGGGATCGAGACAGGGTTGTCTGGGGAGCTGTTTTTT.